A selection of T cell receptor beta chains follows, all from one sample in a study of blood T cell repertoires in COVID-19. TCRdb's copy holds only in-frame clones and misses some; the assay was immunoSEQ multiplex PCR. Of about 250,000 clones detected, about 80% appear once; the ten largest clones hold approximately 4%. Sequencing was done on a sample of peripheral blood. The receptors come from a man aged 50 to 59 with active or convalescent COVID-19. CDR3s leave out the opening cysteine and the closing phenylalanine or tryptophan.

v_call	j_call	cdr3_aa
TRBV5-4	TRBJ1-1	ASSFGSVRGTEAF
TRBV21-1	TRBJ1-4	ASSKEEGQAFPTTNEKLF
TRBV30	TRBJ1-2	AWSQTDYLYGYT
TRBV7-6	TRBJ1-6	ASSLGGLGSPLH
TRBV19	TRBJ1-3	ASRQAYSGNTIY
TRBV5-6	TRBJ2-7	ASSRTGISREQY
TRBV14	TRBJ1-1	ASSRGFVAF
TRBV5-1	TRBJ1-6	ASSLENRGNSPLH
TRBV3-1/TRBV3-2	TRBJ2-7	ASSQVDRGIDEQY
TRBV6-4	TRBJ2-7	ASSGSSGTISYEQY